This note documents a single T cell receptor beta chain sequence. The antigen it recognizes is unknown. No base qualities exist here, and no much larger clone lies one base off it. This sample is part of a study of radiation and T cells in renal cell carcinoma (TCRdb year 2020). Some background on the complete study: The samples were obtained from a clinical trial, where primary renal cell carcinomas were treated with 15 Gy stereotactic body radiation therapy and then removed by nephrectomy 4 weeks afterward. TCR beta sequencing covered some 55 samples in total, comprising roughly 26 tumors and 27 peripheral blood samples. Across all 50 or so samples, more than 4,000,000 unique CDR3 nucleotide sequences, encoding 2,658,974 unique CDR3 amino acid sequences, were identified. Overall results and qualifications from the work: Because the trial had a single-armed design, the trial could not examine how radiation dose or scheduling affected the TCR repertoire. Because pretreatment tumor biopsies were not available, the baseline intratumoral presence of clonotypes could not be determined. In blood, the top tumor clonotypes increased between baseline and 2 weeks post-radiation and then shrank by 4 weeks, which suggests that tumor-resident clones expanded only transiently. Tracking of blood repertoire dynamics stopped at four to five weeks after treatment, with no follow-up past that point.

The time point label corresponds to: baseline pretreatment blood. Interpreted using the paper, the treatment or condition label stands for: 15 Gy SBRT to primary tumor, nephrectomy 4 weeks later. To track tumor-enriched clonotypes, serial peripheral blood was sampled from radiation-treated patients at baseline and at 2 weeks and 4 weeks after SBRT. Renal cell carcinoma with clear cell pathology was present in all patients. The QIAamp DNA Blood Mini Kit (Qiagen) was used to prepare genomic DNA for TCR sequencing. Only samples passing all quality control checks were included in the analyses. The immunoSEQ kit was used, according to the manufacturer's recommendations, to generate TCR beta libraries from genomic DNA. Library preparation used a first multiplex PCR with proprietary primers, then a second PCR adding unique barcodes, with bead cleanups after each round. Each sample batch included a kit-provided positive control reaction and a negative control reaction. The final libraries were assessed on an Agilent 4200 TapeStation D1000 ScreenTape, pooled by volume, and quantified by qPCR. Sequencing was performed on an Illumina NextSeq500 using a MidOutput 150-cycle cartridge, with 156 Read1 cycles, 15 Index1 cycles, and the kit custom primers. The pooled library was loaded at about 1 pM with approximately 18% PhiX control spiked in. As for how the authors treated the data: The vendor-processed data were analyzed in R, and a clonotype was defined as all T cells that share the same CDR3 nucleotide sequence. For clone abundance analyses, frequencies were normalized to the 10,000 most abundant clones per sample. Public T cell clones, which averaged fewer than five per sample, were excluded before analysis. A difference in abundance of at least 32-fold between compartments was used to define tumor-enriched and baseline blood-enriched clonotypes. A beta-binomial differential abundance model was used to identify clonotypes that expanded or contracted between blood time points. Tumor-blood repertoire similarity was measured with the Baroni-Urbani and Buser coefficient, and groups were compared using two-tailed Wilcoxon tests in R. TCRdb provides this immuneACCESS table in a form limited to in-frame rearrangements. Some clones are lacking; in checked studies, under half of them reflect an unresolved V gene, and why the rest are absent is not known. That table furnishes V, J and clone size, whereas the DNA furnished D and trimming. A total of 150,000 or so clones appear in this sample, about 87% of them only once. Jointly, the top ten make up about 4% of the sample.

The origin of this receptor is a woman between 70 and 85 years old with renal cell carcinoma. The source material was blood, sampled from a patient whose treatment included radiotherapy and nephrectomy.

The DNA is as follows: TGCGCCAGCAGCCTCGACAGGGGAGACACCATATATTTT. Its translation is CASSLDRGDTIYF. The chain is encoded by TRBV4-3 joined to TRBJ1-3, with 8 bases matching TRBD1. The germline V gene specifies LGHNA as CDR1 and YSLEER as CDR2. V is cut back by 4 bases and J by 8 bases, with 4 bases in the junction unmatched. The CDR3 spans 13 residues, from the cysteine through the phenylalanine. Left in the record is the CDR3 DNA by itself, 39 bases read in frame from the first base.